This passage covers 20 T cell receptor beta chains from one sample sequenced in a study of T cells in Graves' hyperthyroidism and ophthalmopathy. Amplified regions were TCR beta CDR3 sequences from RNA transcripts. TCR CDR3 regions were first amplified by RT-PCR with HTBI primers. Each CDR3 protein is one row after TCRdb ran MiXCR on the multiplex PCR reads. The table has roughly 400,000 distinct CDR3 sequences, roughly 13% seen once. Sequenced sample: blood. These receptors originate from a man between 50 and 59 years old with Graves' ophthalmopathy.

This clonotype was counted at least ten times. The chain joins TRBV9 to TRBJ2-2; 11 nucleotides agree with TRBD2. Germline V lookup: CDR1 SGDLS, CDR2 YYNGEE. Trimming removed 0 bases from V and 3 bases from J; junction bases left unmatched: 7. The length of the CDR3 is 18 residues. CDR3 in DNA: TGTGCCAGCAGCGTAGACACTAGCGGGAGATACCACACCGGGGAGCTGTTTTTT. This codes for CASSVDTSGRYHTGELFF.

This clonotype was seen many times. This rearrangement joins TRBV2 to TRBJ2-1; 8 positions match TRBD2. Germline CDR1 SNHLY, CDR2 FYNNEI. CDR3 size: 13 residues. Trimming took 1 base from V and 15 from J; bases not matched to a gene: 8. The CDR3 bases are TGTGCCAGCAGTGAAGTCGGGGGGGGATTTTCGTTCTTC. Residues: CASSEVGGGFSFF.

This clonotype was picked up a small number of times. V and J are TRBV5-1 and TRBJ2-2, with 9 nucleotides matching TRBD1. Losses at the gene ends were 4 bases for V and 1 base for J; bases not matched to a gene: 8. The CDR3 totals 17 residues. The V gene's germline CDR1 is SGHRS and CDR2 YFSETQ. This CDR3 is CASSPIPGQGNTGELFF. CDR3 bases: TGCGCCAGCAGCCCAATTCCGGGACAGGGGAACACCGGGGAGCTGTTTTTT. The variable domain in full, completed from reference TRBV5-1 and TRBJ2-2, reads KAGVTQTPRYLIKTRGQQVTLSCSPISGHRSVSWYQQTPGQGLQFLFEYFSETQRNKGNFPGRFSGRQFSNSRSEMNVSTLELGDSALYLCASSPIPGQGNTGELFFGEGSRLTVL.

Remarks on this clonotype: At one end, the junction sequence differs from germline, possibly due to a read error. The chain uses TRBV6-1 and TRBJ2-1; no reliable D call. The CDR3 runs to 15 residues. Germline V lookup: CDR1 MNHNS, CDR2 SASEGT. CDR3 DNA: TGTACCAGCAGTGTGGACCCTTTGGGGAACAATGAGCGGTTCTTC. Its protein is CTSSVDPLGNNERFF.

This clonotype has ten or more counts. The V gene is TRBV5-1, the J gene TRBJ1-2; D possibly corresponds to TRBD1 (6 bases). The CDR3 extends over 14 amino acids. Germline CDR1 reads SGHRS; CDR2 reads YFSETQ. V was trimmed by 4 bases and J by 4 bases, leaving 14 bases between them. The CDR3 DNA reads as TGCGCCAGCAGCCAATCGACAGGCTCCTATGGCTACACCTTC. Protein product: CASSQSTGSYGYTF.

This clonotype occurred a few times. The chain links TRBV5-1 to TRBJ1-1; 7 nucleotides align to TRBD1. With 4 bases clipped from V and 10 bases from J, the junction kept 10 bases outside the gene matches. The CDR3 covers 13 residues. CDR1 SGHRS and CDR2 YFSETQ come from the germline V gene. DNA of the CDR3: TGCGCCAGCAGCCATAGAGCAAACAGGGGAGCTTTCTTT. Encoded protein: CASSHRANRGAFF.

This clonotype was seen many times. The chain is built from TRBV20-1 and TRBJ2-2; 7 bases line up with TRBD2. Germline V gives CDR1 DFQATT, CDR2 SNEGSKA (reference sequence). The V and J ends lost 0 bases and 7 bases, in that order; junction bases with no gene match: 8. The CDR3 length is 15 residues. The CDR3 region has the DNA TGCAGTGCTAGAGAGGCTAGCGGAGGGCACGGGGAGCTGTTTTTT. Translated: CSAREASGGHGELFF.

This clonotype occurred many times. The J gene is TRBJ1-1, the V gene TRBV9, with 7 bases that match TRBD1. Unmatched junction bases numbered 6, after V lost 6 bases and J lost 1 base. From germline, CDR1 is SGDLS and CDR2 YYNGEE. This CDR3 has 14 amino acids. The CDR3 DNA is TGTGCCAGCACCAAGGGGGCATCGAACACTGAAGCTTTCTTT. It codes for CASTKGASNTEAFF.

This clonotype showed up many times. The chain uses TRBV27 and TRBJ2-7; maybe TRBD1 (8 bases). The CDR3 contains 14 residues. The germline CDR1 and CDR2 sequences are MNHEY and SMNVEV (reference sequence). The V end lost 7 bases, the J end lost 0 bases, and 13 bases lay between the germline ends. As DNA, the CDR3 is TGTGCCAGCAAGCGGGACAGGACCTCCTACGAGCAGTACTTC. It encodes CASKRDRTSYEQYF.

This clonotype was counted at least ten times. V is TRBV9 and J is TRBJ2-3; weak D call: TRBD2 (6 bases). The CDR3 length is 15 residues. CDR1 and CDR2 (germline): SGDLS, YYNGEE. V was trimmed by 0 bases and J by 0 bases, leaving 8 bases between them. Here the CDR3 DNA reads TGTGCCAGCAGCGTAGAAGGAGGGAGCACAGATACGCAGTATTTT. Its protein product is CASSVEGGSTDTQYF.

This clonotype has ten or more counts. The rearrangement joins TRBV6-1 to TRBJ1-5; tentatively, D is TRBD1 (5 bases). V lost 6 bases and J 7 bases, leaving 16 bases between the germline ends. CDR1 and CDR2 from the germline V gene are MNHNS and SASEGT. This CDR3 contains 14 residues. The DNA of the CDR3 is TGTGCCAGCAGCAAAGCAGGGTATGGGCAGCCCCAGCATTTT. Amino acid sequence: CASSKAGYGQPQHF.

As to this clonotype: This clone may be a read error of a much larger clone one base away. In DNA, the CDR3 is TGCGCCAGCAGCGCAACGACAGGGGGCCAGGACTATGGCTACACCTTC. This translates into CASSATTGGQDYGYTF. The chain joins TRBV5-1 to TRBJ1-2; 10 nucleotides match TRBD1. Losses at the gene ends were 4 bases for V and 3 bases for J; bases not matched to a gene: 9. This CDR3 is built from 16 residues. The germline V gene encodes CDR1 SGHRS and CDR2 YFSETQ.

This clonotype was seen only a few times. CDR3 sequence (DNA): TGTGCCAGCAGCCAAGACCGGTTGGGGCCGCCTAACTATGGCTACACCTTC. It encodes CASSQDRLGPPNYGYTF. The rearrangement links TRBV14 to TRBJ1-2; D is perhaps TRBD1 (5 bases). Trimming removed 0 bases from V and 0 bases from J, with 14 bases in between. There are 17 residues in the CDR3. Germline CDR1 SGHDN, CDR2 FVKESK.

Turning to this clonotype: The junction departs from germline at one end; a sequencing error may be responsible. V and J are TRBV30 and TRBJ2-7, with D unresolved. Germline V CDR1 and CDR2: GTSNPN, SVGIG (reference sequence). This CDR3 is built from 11 residues. CDR3 sequence reads: CAWSRRNERYF. DNA for the CDR3: TGTGCCTGGAGTCGCCGGAACGAGCGGTACTTC.

Ten or more counts support this clonotype. This sequence joins TRBV30 and TRBJ2-7, with 7 bases aligning to TRBD1. CDR1 is GTSNPN, CDR2 SVGIG, per germline (reference sequence). The J segment lost 7 bases and the V segment lost 1 base, leaving 10 bases of the junction unmatched. This CDR3 is 14 amino acids long. In nucleotides, the CDR3 is TGTGCCTGGAGTGGACAGGGTGGTACGCGTGAGCAGTACTTC. Its translation: CAWSGQGGTREQYF.

This clonotype has ten or more counts. This chain links TRBV11-1 with TRBJ2-1; maybe TRBD2 (6 bases). The CDR3 sequence is 18 residues long. Trimming took off 0 bases at V and 3 bases at J, with 18 bases between the two ends. Germline V CDR1 and CDR2: SGHAT, FQDESV (reference sequence). This chain's CDR3 is CASSLAAQAGGIYNEQFF. CDR3 DNA: TGTGCCAGCAGCTTAGCGGCACAAGCGGGCGGGATCTACAATGAGCAGTTCTTC.

The V and J genes are TRBV20-1 and TRBJ2-1, with TRBD2 identical over 10 bases. The CDR3 sequence is 13 residues long. V was clipped by 3 bases and J by 9 bases; unmatched bases: 5. Per germline, CDR1 DFQATT and CDR2 SNEGSKA (reference sequence). The CDR3 reads CSASTSGKVEQFF. In DNA form, the CDR3 reads TGCAGTGCTAGCACTAGCGGGAAAGTTGAGCAGTTCTTC.

This clonotype was found once. Since a much larger clone is just one base distant, this may be a read error. The gene calls are TRBV2 and TRBJ2-7; D possibly corresponds to TRBD1 (5 bases). V was clipped by 8 bases and J by 3 bases, with 14 bases between them. In germline, CDR1 is SNHLY, CDR2 FYNNEI. The CDR3 runs to 13 residues. CDR3 amino acids: CASGVQANYEQYF. In DNA form, the CDR3 reads TGTGCCAGCGGGGTACAGGCGAACTACGAGCAGTACTTC.

This clonotype was seen many times. The chain employs TRBV3-1 and TRBJ1-4; 12 positions match TRBD1. Germline assignment: CDR1 LGHDT and CDR2 YNNKEL (reference sequence). The V and J ends lost 0 bases and 10 bases, in that order; junction bases with no gene match: 6. This CDR3 is 16 amino acids long. CDR3: CASSQDSGTGGAKLFF. CDR3 bases: TGTGCCAGCAGCCAAGATTCCGGGACAGGGGGCGCAAAACTGTTTTTT.

Many counts were recorded for this clonotype. The chain recombines TRBV6-5 with TRBJ2-5; 9 bases agree with TRBD2. The CDR3 totals 17 residues. CDR1 and CDR2 (germline): MNHEY, SVGAGI. Germline trimming cut 0 bases from V and 1 base from J; bases unmatched to any gene: 6. In nucleotides, the CDR3 is TGTGCCAGCAGTTACTCGTTCCGTAGCGGGGGCCAAGAGACCCAGTACTTC. Translated: CASSYSFRSGGQETQYF.